What follows are 4 T cell receptor beta chains derived from one specimen sequenced in a study of blood T cell repertoires in COVID-19. Here immunoSEQ multiplex PCR was the method, and the copy in TCRdb shows in-frame clones only, minus some. The table lists about 270,000 clones, around nine tenths of them singletons. The sequenced sample consisted of peripheral blood. The receptor source for this set is a man aged 35 to 55 with active or convalescent COVID-19.

The chain carries TRBV3-1 (or the pseudogene TRBV3-2) and TRBJ2-7; 7 positions match TRBD2. J lost 6 bases, V lost 4 bases, and 6 bases had no gene match. The CDR3 consists of 13 residues. The V gene's germline CDR1 is LGHDT and CDR2 YNNKEL (reference sequence). DNA for the CDR3: TGTGCCAGCAGCCCCTGGGGGGAGGGCGAGCAGTACTTC. Protein product: CASSPWGEGEQYF.

The chain has TRBV24-1 and TRBJ2-3; maybe TRBD2 (6 bases). The CDR3 runs 14 residues. Trimming took off 9 bases at V and 4 bases at J, with 16 bases between the two ends. Germline V gene data show CDR1 as KGHDR and CDR2 as SFDVKD. CDR3 loop: CATAPGLGADTQYF. DNA of the CDR3: TGTGCCACCGCTCCGGGACTCGGGGCAGATACGCAGTATTTT.

The chain combines TRBV4-1 with TRBJ2-1; 7 bases line up with TRBD2. Germline V gene sequence: CDR1 MGHRA, CDR2 YSYEKL. V gave up 2 bases and J gave up 0 bases; unmatched junction bases: 7. There are 17 residues in the CDR3. CDR3: CASSQYPGLYSYNEQFF. CDR3 in DNA: TGCGCCAGCAGCCAATATCCGGGACTATACTCCTACAATGAGCAGTTCTTC.

The rearrangement links TRBV4-2 to TRBJ2-2; D may be TRBD2 (6 bases). The CDR3 length is 16 residues. In germline, CDR1 is LGHNA, CDR2 YNFKEQ. The V and J ends lost 1 base and 3 bases respectively, with 12 bases between them. The CDR3 loop is CASSQAIAADTGELFF. The CDR3 nucleotides read TGTGCCAGCAGCCAAGCCATAGCGGCCGACACCGGGGAGCTGTTTTTT.